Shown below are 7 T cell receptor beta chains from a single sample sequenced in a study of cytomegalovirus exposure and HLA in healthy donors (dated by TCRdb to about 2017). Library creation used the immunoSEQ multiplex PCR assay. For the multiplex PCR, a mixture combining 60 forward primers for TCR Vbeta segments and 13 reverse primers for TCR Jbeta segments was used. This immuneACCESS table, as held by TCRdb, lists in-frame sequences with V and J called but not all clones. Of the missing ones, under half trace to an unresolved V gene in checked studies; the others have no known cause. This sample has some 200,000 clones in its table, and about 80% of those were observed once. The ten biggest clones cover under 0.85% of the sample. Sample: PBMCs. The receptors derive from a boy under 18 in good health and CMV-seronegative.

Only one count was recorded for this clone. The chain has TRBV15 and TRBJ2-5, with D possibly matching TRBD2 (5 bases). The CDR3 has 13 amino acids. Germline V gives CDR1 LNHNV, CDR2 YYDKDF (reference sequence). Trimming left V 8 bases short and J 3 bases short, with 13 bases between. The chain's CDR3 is CATRSWGEETQYF. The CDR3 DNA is TGTGCCACCCGTTCCTGGGGAGAAGAGACCCAGTACTTC.

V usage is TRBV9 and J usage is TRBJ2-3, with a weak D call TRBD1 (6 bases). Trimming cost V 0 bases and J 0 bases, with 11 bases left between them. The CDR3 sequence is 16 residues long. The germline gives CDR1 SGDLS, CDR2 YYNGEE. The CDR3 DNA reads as TGTGCCAGCAGCGTAGAGCCAGGGGCGAGCACAGATACGCAGTATTTT. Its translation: CASSVEPGASTDTQYF.

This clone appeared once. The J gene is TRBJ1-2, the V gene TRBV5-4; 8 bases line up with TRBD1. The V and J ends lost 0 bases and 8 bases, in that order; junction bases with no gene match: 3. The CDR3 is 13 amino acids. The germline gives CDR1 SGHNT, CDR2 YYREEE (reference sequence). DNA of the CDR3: TGTGCCAGCAGCTTGGAGGACAGGGTCGGCTACACCTTC. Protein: CASSLEDRVGYTF.

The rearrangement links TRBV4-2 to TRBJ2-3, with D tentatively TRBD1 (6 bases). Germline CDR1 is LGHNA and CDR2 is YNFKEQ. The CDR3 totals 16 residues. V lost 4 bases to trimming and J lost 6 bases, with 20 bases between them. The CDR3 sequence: CASSPPTGEGSDTQYF. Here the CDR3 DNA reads TGTGCCAGCAGCCCCCCGACAGGAGAAGGTTCGGATACGCAGTATTTT.

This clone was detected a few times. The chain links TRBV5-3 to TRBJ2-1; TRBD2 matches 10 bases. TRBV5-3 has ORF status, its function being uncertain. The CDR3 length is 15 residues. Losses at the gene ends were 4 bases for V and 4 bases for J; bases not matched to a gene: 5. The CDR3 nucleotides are TGTGCCAGAAGCGACCTAGCGGGAGTGTACAATGAGCAGTTCTTC. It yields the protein CARSDLAGVYNEQFF.

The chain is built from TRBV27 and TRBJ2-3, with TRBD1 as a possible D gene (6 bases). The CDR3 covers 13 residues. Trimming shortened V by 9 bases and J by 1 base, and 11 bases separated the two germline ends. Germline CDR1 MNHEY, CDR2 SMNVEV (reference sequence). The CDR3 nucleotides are TGTGCCAGTACTTGGACAGGCACAGATACGCAGTATTTT. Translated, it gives CASTWTGTDTQYF.

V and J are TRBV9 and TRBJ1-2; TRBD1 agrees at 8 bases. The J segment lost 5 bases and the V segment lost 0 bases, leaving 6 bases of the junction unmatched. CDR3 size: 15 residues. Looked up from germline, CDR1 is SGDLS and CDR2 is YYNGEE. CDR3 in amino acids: CASSVASGGGYGYTF. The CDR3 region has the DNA TGTGCCAGCAGCGTAGCGTCAGGGGGCGGATATGGCTACACCTTC.